The 5 T cell receptor beta chains presented below share a single source sample, sequenced in a study of blood T cell repertoires in COVID-19. Only in-frame clones appear in the TCRdb table, and some are missing; sequencing was by immunoSEQ multiplex PCR. Of under 140,000 clones listed, roughly four fifths are singletons. The specimen sequenced was peripheral blood. The receptor source for this set is a woman in her sixties with acute or convalescent COVID-19.

J is TRBJ1-5 and V is TRBV12-5; 12 bases match TRBD1. This CDR3 has 18 amino acids. V trimming: 2 bases; J trimming: 7 bases; junction bases outside the gene matches: 12. Looked up from germline, CDR1 is LGHNT and CDR2 is FRNRAP. The CDR3 DNA follows: TGTGCTAGTGGTTTGTTTCCTTCCGGGACAGGGGGCCGACAGCCCCAGCATTTT. Residues: CASGLFPSGTGGRQPQHF.

The chain combines TRBV6-5 with TRBJ2-1, with D possibly TRBD2 on 5 matching bases. This CDR3 is 11 amino acids long. The germline gives CDR1 MNHEY, CDR2 SVGAGI. V gave up 5 bases and J gave up 6 bases, with 5 bases separating them. This CDR3 reads CASSRGNEQFF. CDR3 nucleotide sequence: TGTGCCAGCAGTCGGGGCAATGAGCAGTTCTTC.

This clone has just a few counts. The rearrangement links TRBV7-6 to TRBJ2-6; possibly TRBD2 for D (5 bases). V was cut by 0 bases and J by 0 bases, with 12 bases left in between. Germline V gene sequence: CDR1 SGHVS, CDR2 FNYEAQ. The length of the CDR3 is 18 residues. CDR3 bases: TGTGCCAGCAGCTTAGCTCGTTCCGGGGACTCTGGGGCCAACGTCCTGACTTTC. It is translated as CASSLARSGDSGANVLTF.

This clone was seen a handful of times. The chain uses TRBV7-2 and TRBJ1-1, with 9 nucleotides matching TRBD1. After removal of 5 bases from V and 8 bases from J, the junction contained 12 bases not matched to a gene. The germline CDR1 and CDR2 sequences are SGHTA and FQGNSA. This CDR3 has 15 residues. DNA of the CDR3: TGTGCCAGCAGCCTCAGTCCCGGGACAGGGTCCGAAGCTTTCTTT. Residues: CASSLSPGTGSEAFF.

V gene TRBV6-6 combines with J gene TRBJ1-4, with no clear D. V lost 6 bases to trimming and J lost 8 bases, with 4 bases between them. The CDR3 is 10 residues long. Germline values: CDR1 MNHNY, CDR2 SVGAGI (reference sequence). The CDR3 region is CASREEKLFF. CDR3 in DNA: TGTGCCAGCAGGGAGGAAAAACTGTTTTTT.